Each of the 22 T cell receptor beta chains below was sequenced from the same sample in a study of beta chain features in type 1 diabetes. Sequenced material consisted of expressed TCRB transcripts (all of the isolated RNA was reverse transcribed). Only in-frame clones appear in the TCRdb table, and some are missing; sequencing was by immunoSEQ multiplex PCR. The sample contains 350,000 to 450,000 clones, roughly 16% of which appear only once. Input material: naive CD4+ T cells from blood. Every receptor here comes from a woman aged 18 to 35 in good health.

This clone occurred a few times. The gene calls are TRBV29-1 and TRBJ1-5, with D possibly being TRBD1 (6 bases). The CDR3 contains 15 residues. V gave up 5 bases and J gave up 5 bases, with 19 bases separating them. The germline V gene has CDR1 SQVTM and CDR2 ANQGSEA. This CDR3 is CSVSGAGGEDQPQHF. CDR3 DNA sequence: TGCAGCGTTTCAGGGGCGGGGGGCGAGGATCAGCCCCAGCATTTT. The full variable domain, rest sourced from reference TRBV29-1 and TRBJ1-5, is SAVISQKPSRDICQRGTSLTIQCQVDSQVTMMFWYRQQPGQSLTLIATANQGSEATYESGFVIDKFPISRPNLTFSTLTVSNMSPEDSSIYLCSVSGAGGEDQPQHFGDGTRLSIL.

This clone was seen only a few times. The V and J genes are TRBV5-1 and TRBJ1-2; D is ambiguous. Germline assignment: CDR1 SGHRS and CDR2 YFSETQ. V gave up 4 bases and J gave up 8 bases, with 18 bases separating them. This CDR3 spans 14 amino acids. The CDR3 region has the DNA TGCGCCAGCAGCCCTTTCCGGCAGGATTTGGGCTACACCTTC. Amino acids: CASSPFRQDLGYTF.

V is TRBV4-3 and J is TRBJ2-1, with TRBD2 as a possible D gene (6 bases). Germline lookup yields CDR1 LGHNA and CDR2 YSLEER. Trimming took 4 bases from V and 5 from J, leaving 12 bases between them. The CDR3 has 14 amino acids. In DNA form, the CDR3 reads TGCGCCAGCAGCCGCGGGGAGAATAACAATGAGCAGTTCTTC. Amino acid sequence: CASSRGENNNEQFF.

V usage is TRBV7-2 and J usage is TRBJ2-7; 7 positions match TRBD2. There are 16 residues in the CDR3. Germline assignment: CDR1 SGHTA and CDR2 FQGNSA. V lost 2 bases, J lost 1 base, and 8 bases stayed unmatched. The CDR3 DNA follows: TGTGCCAGCAGCTTAATGGCTAGCGGAATTTCCTACGAGCAGTACTTC. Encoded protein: CASSLMASGISYEQYF.

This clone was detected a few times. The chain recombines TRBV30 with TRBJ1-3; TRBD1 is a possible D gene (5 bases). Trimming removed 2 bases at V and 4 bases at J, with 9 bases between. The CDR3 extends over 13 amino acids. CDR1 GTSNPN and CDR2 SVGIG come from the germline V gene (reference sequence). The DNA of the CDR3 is TGTGCCTGGAGTCAGGGTTACGGAAACACCATATATTTT. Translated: CAWSQGYGNTIYF.

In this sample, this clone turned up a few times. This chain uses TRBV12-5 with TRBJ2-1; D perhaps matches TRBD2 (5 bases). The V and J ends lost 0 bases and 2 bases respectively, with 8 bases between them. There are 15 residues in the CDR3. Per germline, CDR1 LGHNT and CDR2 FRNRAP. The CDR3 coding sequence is TGTGCTAGTGGTTTGGTAAGCGGTACCTACAATGAGCAGTTCTTC. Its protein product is CASGLVSGTYNEQFF. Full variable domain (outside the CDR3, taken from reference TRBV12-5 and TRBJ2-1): DARVTQTPRHKVTEMGQEVTMRCQPILGHNTVFWYRQTMMQGLELLAYFRNRAPLDDSGMPKDRFSAEMPDATLATLKIQPSEPRDSAVYFCASGLVSGTYNEQFFGPGTRLTVL.

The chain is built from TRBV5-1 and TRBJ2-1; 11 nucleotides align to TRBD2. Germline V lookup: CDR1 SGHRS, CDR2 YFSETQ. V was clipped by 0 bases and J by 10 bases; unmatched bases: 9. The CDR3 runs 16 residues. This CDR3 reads CASSLVSGRAFKEQFF. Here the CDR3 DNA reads TGCGCCAGCAGCTTGGTTAGCGGGAGGGCCTTCAAGGAGCAGTTCTTC.

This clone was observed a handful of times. CDR3 amino acids: CASSQAEGTYEQYF. As DNA, the CDR3 is TGCGCCAGCAGTCAGGCGGAGGGGACCTACGAGCAGTACTTC. V gene TRBV23-1 combines with J gene TRBJ2-7, with D perhaps TRBD2 (6 bases). TRBV23-1 is filed as an ORF, its function uncertain. The CDR3 is made up of 14 amino acids. V lost 3 bases and J 2 bases, leaving 11 bases between the germline ends.

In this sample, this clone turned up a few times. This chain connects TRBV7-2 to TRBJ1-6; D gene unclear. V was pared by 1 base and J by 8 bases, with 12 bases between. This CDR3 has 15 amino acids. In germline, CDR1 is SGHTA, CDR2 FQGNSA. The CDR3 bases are TGTGCCAGCAGCTTAGTCTTGCACAATGATTCACCCCTCCACTTT. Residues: CASSLVLHNDSPLHF.

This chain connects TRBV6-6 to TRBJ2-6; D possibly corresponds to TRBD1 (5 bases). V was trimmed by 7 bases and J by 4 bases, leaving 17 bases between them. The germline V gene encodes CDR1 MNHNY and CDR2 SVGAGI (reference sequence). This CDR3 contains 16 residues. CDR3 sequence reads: CASTILTVRGANVLTF. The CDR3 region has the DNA TGTGCCAGCACCATTTTGACAGTGCGCGGGGCCAACGTCCTGACTTTC.

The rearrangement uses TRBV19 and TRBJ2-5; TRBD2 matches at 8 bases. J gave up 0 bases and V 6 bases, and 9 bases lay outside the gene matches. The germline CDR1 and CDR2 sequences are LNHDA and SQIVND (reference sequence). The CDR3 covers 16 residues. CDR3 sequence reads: CASRKNSGIHQETQYF. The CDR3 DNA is TGTGCCAGTAGGAAAAATAGCGGGATTCACCAAGAGACCCAGTACTTC.

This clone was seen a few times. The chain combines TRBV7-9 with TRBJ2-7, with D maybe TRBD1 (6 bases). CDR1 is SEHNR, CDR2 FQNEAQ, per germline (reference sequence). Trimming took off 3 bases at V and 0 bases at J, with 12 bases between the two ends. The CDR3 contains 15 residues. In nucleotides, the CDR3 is TGTGCCAGCAGCTTGGAGCAGGGACACTCCTACGAGCAGTACTTC. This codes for CASSLEQGHSYEQYF. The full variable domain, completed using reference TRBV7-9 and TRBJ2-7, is DTGVSQNPRHKITKRGQNVTFRCDPISEHNRLYWYRQTLGQGPEFLTYFQNEAQLEKSRLLSDRFSAERPKGSFSTLEIQRTEQGDSAMYLCASSLEQGHSYEQYFGPGTRLTVT.

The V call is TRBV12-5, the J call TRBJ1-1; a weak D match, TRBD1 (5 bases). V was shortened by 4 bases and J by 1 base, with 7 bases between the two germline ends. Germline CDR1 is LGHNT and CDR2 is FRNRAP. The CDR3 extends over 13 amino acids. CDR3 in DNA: TGTGCTAGTGGTTCTCAGGGGAACACTGAAGCTTTCTTT. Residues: CASGSQGNTEAFF.

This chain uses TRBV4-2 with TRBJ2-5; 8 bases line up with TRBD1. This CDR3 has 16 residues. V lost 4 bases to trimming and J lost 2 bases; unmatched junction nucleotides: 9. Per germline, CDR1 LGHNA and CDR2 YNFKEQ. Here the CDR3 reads CASSRQGAGRQETQYF. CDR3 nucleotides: TGTGCCAGCAGCCGGCAGGGGGCCGGCCGACAAGAGACCCAGTACTTC.

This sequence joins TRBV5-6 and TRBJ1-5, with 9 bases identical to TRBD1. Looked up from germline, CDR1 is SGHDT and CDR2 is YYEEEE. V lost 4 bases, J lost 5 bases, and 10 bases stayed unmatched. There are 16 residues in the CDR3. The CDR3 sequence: CASSEAGTGMYQPQHF. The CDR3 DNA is TGTGCCAGCAGCGAAGCCGGGACAGGGATGTATCAGCCCCAGCATTTT.

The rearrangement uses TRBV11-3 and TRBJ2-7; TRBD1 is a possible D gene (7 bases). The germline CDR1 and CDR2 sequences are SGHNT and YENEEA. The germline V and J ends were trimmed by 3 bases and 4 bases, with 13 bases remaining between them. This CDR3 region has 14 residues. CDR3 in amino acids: CASSLTRGTYEQYF. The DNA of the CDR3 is TGTGCCAGCAGCTTGACCAGGGGGACTTACGAGCAGTACTTC.

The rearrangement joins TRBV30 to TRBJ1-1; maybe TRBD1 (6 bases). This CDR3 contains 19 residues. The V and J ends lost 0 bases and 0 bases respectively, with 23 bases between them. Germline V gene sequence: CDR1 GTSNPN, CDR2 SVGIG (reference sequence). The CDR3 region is CAWSVRGGHWGSLNTEAFF. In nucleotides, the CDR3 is TGTGCCTGGAGTGTACGCGGGGGCCATTGGGGGAGCCTGAACACTGAAGCTTTCTTT.

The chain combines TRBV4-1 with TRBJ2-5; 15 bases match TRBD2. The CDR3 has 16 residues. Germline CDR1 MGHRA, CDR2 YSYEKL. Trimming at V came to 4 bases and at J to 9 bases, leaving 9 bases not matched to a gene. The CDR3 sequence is CASSLGLAGGRSAQYF. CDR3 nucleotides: TGCGCCAGCAGCCTAGGACTAGCGGGAGGGCGGTCGGCCCAGTACTTC.

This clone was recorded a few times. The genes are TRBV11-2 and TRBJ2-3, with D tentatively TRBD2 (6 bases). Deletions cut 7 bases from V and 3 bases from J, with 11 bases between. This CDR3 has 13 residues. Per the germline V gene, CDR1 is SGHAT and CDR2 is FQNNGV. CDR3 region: CASTIGTTDTQYF. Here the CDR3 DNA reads TGTGCCAGCACCATCGGGACTACAGATACGCAGTATTTT.

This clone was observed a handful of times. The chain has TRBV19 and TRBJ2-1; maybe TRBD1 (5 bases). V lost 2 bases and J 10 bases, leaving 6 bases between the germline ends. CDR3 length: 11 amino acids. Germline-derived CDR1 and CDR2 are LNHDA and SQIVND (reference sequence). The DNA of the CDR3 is TGTGCCAGTAGTATAAGACAGGAGCAGTTCTTC. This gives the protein CASSIRQEQFF.

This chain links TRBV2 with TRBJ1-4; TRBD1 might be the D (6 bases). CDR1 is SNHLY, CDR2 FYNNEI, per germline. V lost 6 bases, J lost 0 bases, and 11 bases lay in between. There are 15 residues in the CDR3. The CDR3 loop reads CASRQGHATNEKLFF. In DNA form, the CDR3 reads TGTGCCAGCAGGCAGGGACATGCAACTAATGAAAAACTGTTTTTT.

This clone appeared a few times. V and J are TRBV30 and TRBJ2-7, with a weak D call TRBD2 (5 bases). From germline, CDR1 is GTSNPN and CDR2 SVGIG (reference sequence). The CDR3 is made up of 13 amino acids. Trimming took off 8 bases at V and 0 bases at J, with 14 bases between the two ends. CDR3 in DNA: TGTGCCGGACTGACTTCGGGCTCCTACGAGCAGTACTTC. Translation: CAGLTSGSYEQYF.